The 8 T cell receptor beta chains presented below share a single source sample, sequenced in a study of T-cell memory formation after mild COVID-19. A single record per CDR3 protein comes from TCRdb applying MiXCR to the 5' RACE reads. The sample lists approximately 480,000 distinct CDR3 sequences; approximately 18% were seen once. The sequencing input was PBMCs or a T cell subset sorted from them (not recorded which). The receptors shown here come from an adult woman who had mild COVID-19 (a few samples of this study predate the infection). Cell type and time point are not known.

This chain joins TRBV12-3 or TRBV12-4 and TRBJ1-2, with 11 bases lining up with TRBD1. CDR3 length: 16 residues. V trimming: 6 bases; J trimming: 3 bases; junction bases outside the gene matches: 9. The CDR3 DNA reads TGTGCCAGCAGCCAATCCCCGGGACAGGGGGACTATGGCTACACCTTC. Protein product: CASSQSPGQGDYGYTF.

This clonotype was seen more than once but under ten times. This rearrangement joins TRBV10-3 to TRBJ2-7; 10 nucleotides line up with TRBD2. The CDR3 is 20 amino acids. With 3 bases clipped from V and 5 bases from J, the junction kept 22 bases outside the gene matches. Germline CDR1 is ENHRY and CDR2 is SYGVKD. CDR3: CAISDFILGGRSGGAHEQYF. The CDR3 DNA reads TGTGCCATCAGTGACTTTATCCTCGGTGGACGGAGCGGGGGGGCCCACGAGCAGTACTTC.

CDR3 amino acids: CASSPSGSFNTGELFF. The CDR3 coding sequence is TGCGCCAGCAGCCCCAGCGGGAGTTTCAACACCGGGGAGCTGTTTTTT. This chain connects TRBV5-1 to TRBJ2-2; TRBD2 matches at 8 bases. Germline loops: CDR1 SGHRS, CDR2 YFSETQ. Losses at the gene ends were 4 bases for V and 2 bases for J; bases not matched to a gene: 7. The CDR3 spans 16 residues. The full variable domain, its missing parts supplied by reference TRBV5-1 and TRBJ2-2, is KAGVTQTPRYLIKTRGQQVTLSCSPISGHRSVSWYQQTPGQGLQFLFEYFSETQRNKGNFPGRFSGRQFSNSRSEMNVSTLELGDSALYLCASSPSGSFNTGELFFGEGSRLTVL.

Here the CDR3 reads CASKETGNTDTQYF. DNA for the CDR3: TGTGCCTCGAAGGAGACTGGCAACACAGATACGCAGTATTTT. The rearrangement uses TRBV15 and TRBJ2-3; no definite D call. CDR3 size: 14 residues. CDR1 LNHNV and CDR2 YYDKDF come from the germline V gene (reference sequence). Trimming stripped 11 bases from V and 2 bases from J, with 17 bases between.

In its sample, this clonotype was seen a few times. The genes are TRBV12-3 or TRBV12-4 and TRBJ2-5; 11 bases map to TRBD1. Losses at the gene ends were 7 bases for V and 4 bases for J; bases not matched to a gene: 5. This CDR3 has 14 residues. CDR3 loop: CASTPGTGGETQYF. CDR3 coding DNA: TGTGCCAGCACCCCAGGGACAGGGGGAGAGACCCAGTACTTC.

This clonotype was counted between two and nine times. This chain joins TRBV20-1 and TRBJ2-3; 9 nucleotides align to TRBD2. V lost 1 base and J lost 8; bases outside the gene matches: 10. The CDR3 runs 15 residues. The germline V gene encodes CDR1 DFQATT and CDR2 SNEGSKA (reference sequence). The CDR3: CSARGLAGESTTQYF. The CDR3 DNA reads TGCAGTGCTAGAGGTTTAGCGGGAGAGTCTACTACGCAGTATTTT.

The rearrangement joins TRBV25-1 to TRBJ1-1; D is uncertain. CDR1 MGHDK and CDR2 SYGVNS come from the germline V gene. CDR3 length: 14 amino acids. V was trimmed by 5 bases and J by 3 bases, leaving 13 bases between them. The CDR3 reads CASSTKGFDTEAFF. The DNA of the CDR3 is TGTGCCAGCAGTACGAAGGGTTTCGACACTGAAGCTTTCTTT.

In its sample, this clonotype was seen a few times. CDR3 sequence: CASSLDVAGNYGYTF. CDR3 in DNA: TGTGCCAGCAGCTTAGACGTGGCGGGGAACTATGGCTACACCTTC. The rearrangement joins TRBV7-9 to TRBJ1-2, with no clear D. Trimming left V 1 base short and J 2 bases short, with 11 bases between. The CDR3 runs 15 residues. Germline values: CDR1 SEHNR, CDR2 FQNEAQ (reference sequence).